These 24 T cell receptor beta chains originate from one sample sequenced in a study of T-cell memory formation after mild COVID-19. TCRdb ran MiXCR on the 5' RACE reads and lists one entry per CDR3 protein. The sample holds about 160,000 distinct CDR3 sequences, around a third seen once. Sequencing input: PBMCs or a T cell subset sorted from them (not recorded which). The source is an adult woman who had mild COVID-19 (a few samples of this study predate the infection). Cell type and time point are not known.

This rearrangement joins TRBV6-5 to TRBJ2-5; D gene unclear. V dropped 10 bases and J dropped 4 bases, with 16 bases sitting between them. CDR1 and CDR2 (germline): MNHEY, SVGAGI. The CDR3 has 13 amino acids. This CDR3 is CATGPGLGETQYF. CDR3 bases: TGTGCCACCGGACCAGGCCTGGGAGAGACCCAGTACTTC.

The chain combines TRBV7-9 with TRBJ2-3, with 8 bases fitting TRBD2. CDR1 and CDR2 from the germline V gene are SEHNR and FQNEAQ (reference sequence). Trimming at V came to 5 bases and at J to 4 bases, leaving 5 bases not matched to a gene. This CDR3 spans 14 amino acids. This CDR3 reads CASSLGRGPDTQYF. DNA of the CDR3: TGTGCCAGCAGCCTCGGGAGGGGCCCAGATACGCAGTATTTT.

In this sample, this clonotype turned up a few times. The DNA for the CDR3 is TGCGCCAGCAGCCCCACCTACAGCCAGCCCCAGCATTTT. Amino acid sequence: CASSPTYSQPQHF. The rearrangement uses TRBV4-1 and TRBJ1-5, with D hard to call. V lost 4 bases and J 7 bases, leaving 11 bases between the germline ends. This CDR3 has 13 residues. The germline gives CDR1 MGHRA, CDR2 YSYEKL.

This clonotype was seen only once. This sequence joins TRBV12-3 or TRBV12-4 and TRBJ1-2; no clear D. The CDR3 contains 12 residues. V gave up 2 bases and J gave up 3 bases, with 4 bases separating them. Here the CDR3 reads CASSLKDYGYTF. The CDR3 nucleotides are TGTGCCAGCAGTTTAAAGGACTATGGCTACACCTTC.

The V and J genes are TRBV5-1 and TRBJ2-5, with D perhaps assigned TRBD1 or TRBD2 (6 bases each). V was shortened by 1 base and J by 5 bases, with 18 bases between the two germline ends. Germline CDR1 is SGHRS and CDR2 is YFSETQ. The CDR3 is 16 amino acids. CDR3 protein: CASSLKGGTSFETQYF. The CDR3 DNA reads TGCGCCAGCAGCTTGAAGGGCGGGACATCGTTTGAGACCCAGTACTTC.

The genes are TRBV20-1 and TRBJ2-1; D possibly uses TRBD1 or TRBD2 (5 bases each). CDR3 length: 15 amino acids. Trimming left V 0 bases short and J 7 bases short, with 16 bases between. From germline, CDR1 is DFQATT and CDR2 SNEGSKA (reference sequence). The CDR3 loop is CSAREAGAYFNEQFF. As DNA, the CDR3 is TGCAGTGCTAGAGAAGCCGGGGCTTACTTTAATGAGCAGTTCTTC.

The rearrangement links TRBV7-2 to TRBJ2-1; D perhaps matches TRBD1 (6 bases). The V end lost 6 bases, the J end lost 9 bases, and 12 bases lay between the germline ends. The CDR3 covers 12 residues. Germline V gene sequence: CDR1 SGHTA, CDR2 FQGNSA. For the CDR3, the DNA is TGTGCCAGCAGACGTGGGGGCGTTGAGCAGTTCTTC. Protein: CASRRGGVEQFF.

V gene TRBV5-5 combines with J gene TRBJ2-6, with no clear D. The CDR3 contains 17 residues. V was cut by 1 base and J by 1 base, with 12 bases left in between. CDR1 is SGHKS, CDR2 YYEKEE, per germline (reference sequence). In DNA, the CDR3 is TGTGCCAGCAGCTTGACCTTTCAGAGTTCTGGGGCCAACGTCCTGACTTTC. Its protein is CASSLTFQSSGANVLTF.

The rearrangement joins TRBV12-3 or TRBV12-4 to TRBJ1-5; the D is unclear. CDR3 length: 14 amino acids. The V and J ends lost 2 bases and 7 bases respectively, with 12 bases between them. The CDR3 loop reads CASSLRSERQPQHF. The DNA of the CDR3 is TGTGCCAGCAGTTTAAGGTCAGAAAGGCAGCCCCAGCATTTT.

The chain uses TRBV7-9 and TRBJ2-2; maybe TRBD2 (6 bases). There are 15 residues in the CDR3. The germline V gene encodes CDR1 SEHNR and CDR2 FQNEAQ (reference sequence). Deletions cut 5 bases from V and 6 bases from J, with 16 bases between. In DNA form, the CDR3 reads TGTGCCAGCAGCCCCCGGACCGGAGGGGCCGGGGAGCTGTTTTTT. Its protein product is CASSPRTGGAGELFF.

This sequence joins TRBV12-3 or TRBV12-4 and TRBJ2-1, with D possibly matching TRBD1 (5 bases). V shed 2 bases and J shed 9 bases, with 14 bases lying between them. The CDR3 is made up of 14 amino acids. In nucleotides, the CDR3 is TGTGCCAGCAGTTTACAGGGCTCGACGGGTGAGCAGTTCTTC. Translated: CASSLQGSTGEQFF.

This clonotype came up a few times. This sequence joins TRBV7-2 and TRBJ2-4; D is unresolved. Trimming removed 11 bases at V and 0 bases at J, with 17 bases between. Looked up from germline, CDR1 is SGHTA and CDR2 is FQGNSA. The CDR3 contains 15 residues. The CDR3 DNA is TGTGCCCCGAAACGTGCGGAACTAGCCAAAAACATTCAGTACTTC. It translates to CAPKRAELAKNIQYF.

The CDR3 DNA is TGTGCCAGCAGCAATCCCTCCCGAGACGAGCAGTACGTC. Protein product: CASSNPSRDEQYV. The V call is TRBV28, the J call TRBJ2-7; no firm D call. This CDR3 has 13 amino acids. Trimming took 6 bases from V and 5 from J, leaving 14 bases between them. The germline gives CDR1 MDHEN, CDR2 SYDVKM.

The chain combines TRBV2 with TRBJ2-2; D is uncertain. Trimming took 4 bases from V and 3 from J, leaving 6 bases between them. The CDR3 runs 13 residues. Germline CDR1 SNHLY, CDR2 FYNNEI. The CDR3 is CASSAVYTGELFF. DNA of the CDR3: TGTGCCAGCAGTGCTGTTTACACCGGGGAGCTGTTTTTT.

There are a few counts of this clonotype. This chain links TRBV5-1 with TRBJ1-4; 7 bases match TRBD1. The J segment lost 6 bases and the V segment lost 4 bases, leaving 6 bases of the junction unmatched. There are 14 residues in the CDR3. Germline V gene lookup returns CDR1 SGHRS and CDR2 YFSETQ. Written as DNA, the CDR3 is TGCGCCAGCAGCCCAAAAGGACAGGATGAAAAACTGTTTTTT. Its protein product is CASSPKGQDEKLFF.

In its sample, this clonotype was seen a few times. The genes are TRBV27 and TRBJ2-1; tentatively, D is TRBD1 or TRBD2 (7 bases each). This CDR3 has 15 residues. Germline V gene data show CDR1 as MNHEY and CDR2 as SMNVEV (reference sequence). Between the trimmed V and J ends, which lost 6 bases and 6 bases, there was a span of 18 bases. The CDR3 region has the DNA TGTGCCAGCAGGCGGGGAGGGACAGCAGGCAATGAGCAGTTCTTC. Encoded protein: CASRRGGTAGNEQFF.

The chain has TRBV12-3 or TRBV12-4 and TRBJ2-4, with D perhaps matching TRBD1 (6 bases). The length of the CDR3 is 13 residues. V was pared by 2 bases and J by 7 bases, with 9 bases between. The CDR3 protein is CASSLLGANIQYF. The CDR3 DNA sequence: TGTGCCAGCAGTTTACTGGGGGCTAACATTCAGTACTTC.

This clonotype came up a few times. The chain couples TRBV29-1 to TRBJ2-1; the D call may be TRBD1 or TRBD2 (5 bases each). Trimming took 5 bases from V and 4 from J, leaving 18 bases between them. Germline CDR1 is SQVTM and CDR2 is ANQGSEA. The CDR3 consists of 15 residues. CDR3 sequence reads: CSVTHWGITYNEQFF. The DNA of the CDR3 is TGCAGCGTTACCCACTGGGGGATCACATACAATGAGCAGTTCTTC.

This clonotype was seen a few times. The chain links TRBV29-1 to TRBJ1-3; no firm D call. The germline V gene has CDR1 SQVTM and CDR2 ANQGSEA. The CDR3 has 13 amino acids. The ends were cut back, 7 bases at V and 4 bases at J, with 14 bases in the middle. The chain's CDR3 is CSGLDPGGNTIYF. The CDR3, as DNA: TGCAGCGGACTCGACCCGGGGGGAAACACCATATATTTT.

This clonotype has a handful of counts. The chain uses TRBV11-2 and TRBJ2-5; D possibly uses TRBD1 or TRBD2 (5 bases each). This CDR3 is built from 15 residues. CDR1 is SGHAT and CDR2 is FQNNGV in the germline V gene. V was clipped by 6 bases and J by 5 bases, with 19 bases between them. The DNA of the CDR3 is TGTGCCAGCAGGAACTTTAGACAGAGGGAGGAGACCCAGTACTTC. It translates to CASRNFRQREETQYF.

This clonotype was seen a few times. The V call is TRBV19, the J call TRBJ2-7, with TRBD2 matching over 9 bases. J gave up 3 bases and V 6 bases, and 3 bases lay outside the gene matches. The length of the CDR3 is 13 residues. The germline CDR1 and CDR2 sequences are LNHDA and SQIVND (reference sequence). CDR3 in amino acids: CASSPSGNYEQYF. CDR3 coding DNA: TGTGCCAGTAGCCCTAGCGGGAACTACGAGCAGTACTTC.

The V gene is TRBV5-1, the J gene TRBJ2-7; TRBD1 agrees at 8 bases. The length of the CDR3 is 14 residues. Trimming removed 0 bases from V and 5 bases from J; junction bases left unmatched: 4. Germline assignment: CDR1 SGHRS and CDR2 YFSETQ. As DNA, the CDR3 is TGCGCCAGCAGCTTGGTGACAGGGGCGAACGAGCAGTACTTC. This translates into CASSLVTGANEQYF.

This clonotype was picked up a small number of times. This chain connects TRBV6-5 to TRBJ2-6, with D hard to call. V gave up 0 bases and J gave up 3 bases, with 0 bases separating them. The length of the CDR3 is 13 residues. In germline, CDR1 is MNHEY, CDR2 SVGAGI. The CDR3 DNA sequence: TGTGCCAGCAGTTACTCTGGGGCCAACGTCCTGACTTTC. Its translation: CASSYSGANVLTF.

This clonotype was seen a few times. V usage is TRBV4-1 and J usage is TRBJ2-5; 10 bases map to TRBD2. V was clipped by 4 bases and J by 1 base; unmatched bases: 6. The CDR3 loop spans 16 amino acids. Per germline, CDR1 MGHRA and CDR2 YSYEKL. CDR3 residues: CASSPTPSGGQETQYF. The CDR3 DNA is TGCGCCAGCAGCCCCACACCTAGCGGGGGCCAAGAGACCCAGTACTTC.